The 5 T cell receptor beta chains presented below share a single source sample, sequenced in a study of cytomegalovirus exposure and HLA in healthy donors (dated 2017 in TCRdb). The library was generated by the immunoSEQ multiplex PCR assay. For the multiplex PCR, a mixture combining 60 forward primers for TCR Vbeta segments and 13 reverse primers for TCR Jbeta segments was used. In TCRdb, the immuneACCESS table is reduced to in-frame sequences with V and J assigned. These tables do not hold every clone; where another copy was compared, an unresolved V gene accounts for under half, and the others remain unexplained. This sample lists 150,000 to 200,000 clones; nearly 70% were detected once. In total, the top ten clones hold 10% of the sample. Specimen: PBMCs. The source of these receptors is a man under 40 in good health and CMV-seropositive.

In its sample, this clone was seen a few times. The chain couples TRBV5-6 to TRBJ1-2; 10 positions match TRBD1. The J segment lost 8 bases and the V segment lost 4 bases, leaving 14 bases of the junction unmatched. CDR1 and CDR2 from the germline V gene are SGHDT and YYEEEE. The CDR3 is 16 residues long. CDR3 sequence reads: CASSQGTGEWVGGYTF. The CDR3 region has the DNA TGTGCCAGCAGCCAGGGGACAGGGGAGTGGGTCGGGGGCTACACCTTC.

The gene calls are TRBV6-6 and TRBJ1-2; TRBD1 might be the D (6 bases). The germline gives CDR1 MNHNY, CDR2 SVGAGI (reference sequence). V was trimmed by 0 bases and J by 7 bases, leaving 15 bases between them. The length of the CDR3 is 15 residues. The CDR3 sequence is CASSYSTGEVRGYTF. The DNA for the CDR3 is TGTGCCAGCAGTTACTCGACAGGAGAAGTGCGTGGCTACACCTTC.

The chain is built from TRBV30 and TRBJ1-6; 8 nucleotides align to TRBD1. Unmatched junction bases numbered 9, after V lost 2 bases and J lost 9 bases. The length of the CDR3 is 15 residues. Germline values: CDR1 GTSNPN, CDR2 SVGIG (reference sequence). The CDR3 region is CAWSSPGQASSPLHF. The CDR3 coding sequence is TGTGCCTGGAGTTCCCCGGGACAGGCTTCTTCACCCCTCCACTTT.

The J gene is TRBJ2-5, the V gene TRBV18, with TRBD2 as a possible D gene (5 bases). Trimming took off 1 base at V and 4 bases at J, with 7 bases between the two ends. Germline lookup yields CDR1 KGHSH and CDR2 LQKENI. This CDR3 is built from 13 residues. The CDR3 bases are TGTGCCAGCTCACCACTTGAGGGAGAGACCCAGTACTTC. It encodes CASSPLEGETQYF.

CDR3 sequence: CASSFRAGGSGSYNEQFF. CDR3 nucleotide sequence: TGTGCCAGCAGCTTCCGCGCGGGGGGAAGCGGCTCCTACAATGAGCAGTTCTTC. The V gene is TRBV7-6, the J gene TRBJ2-1; 8 positions match TRBD2. Germline CDR1 reads SGHVS; CDR2 reads FNYEAQ. The CDR3 contains 18 residues. V was pared by 3 bases and J by 0 bases, with 10 bases of the junction left unmatched.